This TCR beta chain comes out of a study of radiation and T cells in renal cell carcinoma. For the study at large: Nephrectomy followed 15 Gy stereotactic body radiation by 4 weeks. Points from the study as a whole: Baseline intratumoral clonotype presence is unknown without pretreatment biopsies. From baseline, blood top tumor clonotypes peaked at 2 weeks post-radiation.

Noted time point: baseline pretreatment blood. Treatment defined: 15 Gy SBRT to primary tumor, nephrectomy 4 weeks later. Profiled with immunoSEQ multiplex PCR; TCRdb holds only in-frame clones, not every one. The data show approximately 140,000 clones, around 90% seen once. Regarding this clone: Its antigen is still unknown.

Germline values: CDR1 MDHEN, CDR2 SYDVKM. With 1 base removed from V and 4 bases from J, the gap between germline ends came to 11 bases. The CDR3 has 15 residues. V gene TRBV28 combines with J gene TRBJ1-3, with D perhaps TRBD1 (6 bases). This receptor was taken from a woman in her 70s with renal cell carcinoma. The sample was blood, taken from a patient whose treatment included radiotherapy and nephrectomy. CDR3 DNA sequence: TGTGCCAGCAGTTTATTGCCCGGGGGCGGAAACACCATATATTTT. Protein: CASSLLPGGGNTIYF.